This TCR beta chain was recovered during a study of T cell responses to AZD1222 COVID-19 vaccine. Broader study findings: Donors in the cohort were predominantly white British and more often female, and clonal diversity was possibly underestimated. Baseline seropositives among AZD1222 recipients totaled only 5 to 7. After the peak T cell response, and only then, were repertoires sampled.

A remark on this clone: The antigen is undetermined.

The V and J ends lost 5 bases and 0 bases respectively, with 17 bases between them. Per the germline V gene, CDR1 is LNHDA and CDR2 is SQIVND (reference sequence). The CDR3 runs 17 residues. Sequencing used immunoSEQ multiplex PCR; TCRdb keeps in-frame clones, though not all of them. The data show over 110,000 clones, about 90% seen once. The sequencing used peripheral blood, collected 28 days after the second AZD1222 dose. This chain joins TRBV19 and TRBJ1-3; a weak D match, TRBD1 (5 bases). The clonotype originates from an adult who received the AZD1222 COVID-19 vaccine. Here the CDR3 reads CASSAHWTQTSGNTIYF. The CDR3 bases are TGTGCCAGTAGTGCGCACTGGACACAAACCTCTGGAAACACCATATATTTT.